Listed below are T cell receptor beta chains from one sample, sequenced in a study of control samples from healthy donors and cancer patients. Clones were sequenced by immunoSEQ multiplex PCR, and TCRdb holds only the in-frame ones, with some missing. The repertoire holds about 180,000 clones, with over 85% as singletons. Sequencing input: blood. The receptors were sampled from a man aged 25-40 years in good health. The CDR3 runs from the conserved cysteine through the conserved F or W. The order of the fields is CDR3 DNA, CDR3 protein, V gene, clone size, J gene, D gene. D genes are given only for firm matches. Clone size is given for some rows only: seen once, a few or many times, or a class if the clone is expanded.

TGTGCCAGCAGCTTTTCCGACAGGGGGACGTATACCCTCCTCAACTATGGCTACACCTTC CASSFSDRGTYTLLNYGYTF TRBV5-4 . TRBJ1-2 TRBD1
TGTGCCAGCAGCCAAGCGGGATCCTACGAGCAGTACTTC CASSQAGSYEQYF TRBV3-1/TRBV3-2 . TRBJ2-7 .
TGCGCCAGCAGTACCGAAGCTAACTATGGCTACACCTTC CASSTEANYGYTF TRBV10-2 . TRBJ1-2 .
TGTGCCAGCAGCTCGGGACAGAGAAGAATTAATGAGCAGTTCTTC CASSSGQRRINEQFF TRBV7-2 . TRBJ2-1 TRBD1
TGTGCCAGCAGCCACTCCCCGGGTCCCGTCCATATGAACACTGAAGCTTTCTTT CASSHSPGPVHMNTEAFF TRBV7-8 . TRBJ1-1 .
TGTGCCAGTAAGCAGACTAGCGGCACGCCAACAGATACGCAGTATTTT CASKQTSGTPTDTQYF TRBV19 . TRBJ2-3 TRBD2
TGTGCCAGCAGTTCCGACAGGCCCAGGGCCCTATCACCCCTCCACTTT CASSSDRPRALSPLHF TRBV27 once TRBJ1-6 .
TGTGCCAGCAGTTTGAATCTGGCGGGGTCCAATCAGCCCCAGCATTTT CASSLNLAGSNQPQHF TRBV27 . TRBJ1-5 .
TGTGCCAGCAGTTACAGGCCGGGAGGAAATGAAAAACTGTTTTTT CASSYRPGGNEKLFF TRBV6-6 once TRBJ1-4 .
TGCGCCAGCAGCCAAGATCAGGGACAGCCCCTTAACTATGGCTACACCTTC CASSQDQGQPLNYGYTF TRBV4-1 . TRBJ1-2 TRBD1
TGTGCCAGCAGCCGAGGGGGGATGGGTGAAAAACTGTTTTTT CASSRGGMGEKLFF TRBV27 . TRBJ1-4 .
TGTGCCAGCAGTTTGTACAGCAAGTATCAGCCCCAGCATTTT CASSLYSKYQPQHF TRBV27 once TRBJ1-5 .
TGTGCCAGTAGTAGTGACAGCTACAATGAGCAGTTCTTC CASSSDSYNEQFF TRBV19 . TRBJ2-1 .
TGTGCCTGGAGTGGTGATGGCAATCAGCCCCAGCATTTT CAWSGDGNQPQHF TRBV30 . TRBJ1-5 .
TGTGCCAGCAGCTCAGCCCCCGGGACAACTCCCTACGAGCAGTACTTC CASSSAPGTTPYEQYF TRBV7-9 . TRBJ2-7 .
TGTGCCAGCAGCGTAGGACTAGCGGGAGGCAGCAATGAGCAGTTCTTC CASSVGLAGGSNEQFF TRBV9 . TRBJ2-1 TRBD2
TGTGCCAGCCGGGGACGGTTGTCTACTGAAGCTTTCTTT CASRGRLSTEAFF TRBV12-3/TRBV12-4 . TRBJ1-1 .
TGTGCCTGGAGCCAAACAGGGGACTATGGCTACACCTTC CAWSQTGDYGYTF TRBV30 . TRBJ1-2 TRBD1
TGCGCCAGCAGCCAAATAGGGTCTGGAAACACCATATATTTT CASSQIGSGNTIYF TRBV4-1 . TRBJ1-3 .
TGTGCCACCAGTGAGACAGGGGGCGGCGAGCAGTACTTC CATSETGGGEQYF TRBV24-1 . TRBJ2-7 TRBD1
TGCAGCGTTCTGGTATCCTACAATGAGCAGTTCTTC CSVLVSYNEQFF TRBV29-1 . TRBJ2-1 .
TGCGCCAGCAGCCAAGACGGGGCCCTTATGGATGAGCAGTTCTTC CASSQDGALMDEQFF TRBV4-1 . TRBJ2-1 .
TGTGCCAGCAGCCCCTCGGGGGGTGAAGGCTACACCTTC CASSPSGGEGYTF TRBV3-1/TRBV3-2 . TRBJ1-2 .
TGTGCCAGCTCACCCATCCGGGCTACCTACAATGAGCAGTTCTTC CASSPIRATYNEQFF TRBV18 once TRBJ2-1 .
TGTGCCAGTAGTCGGACAGGTTATAATTCACCCCTCCACTTT CASSRTGYNSPLHF TRBV19 . TRBJ1-6 TRBD1
TGTGCCAGCAATGCCCCCGGGGGGCGGTCGACCGGGGAGCTGTTTTTT CASNAPGGRSTGELFF TRBV21-1 . TRBJ2-2 .
TGTGCCAGCAGCCTTAGCATCGAAGTCCTAAGGGGGATCTATGGCTACACCTTC CASSLSIEVLRGIYGYTF TRBV7-9 . TRBJ1-2 .
TGTGCCTGGAGGGGATGGGGCGGTTATAATTCACCCCTCCACTTT CAWRGWGGYNSPLHF TRBV30 few TRBJ1-6 .
TGCGCCAGCAGCAGAGGGACCGGCAGGGCGGAGACCCAGTACTTC CASSRGTGRAETQYF TRBV5-1 . TRBJ2-5 .
TGTGCCAGCAGTTACCGACAGAACTCGAACACTGAAGCTTTCTTT CASSYRQNSNTEAFF TRBV6-6 once TRBJ1-1 .
TGTGCCAGCAGCGTAGGGGGAGCTAGCATGAACACTGAAGCTTTCTTT CASSVGGASMNTEAFF TRBV9 . TRBJ1-1 .
TGTGCCAGCAGCTCGGCAGGCCACAATCAGCCCCAGCATTTT CASSSAGHNQPQHF TRBV6-6 . TRBJ1-5 .
TGTGCCAGCAGTTCAGGGGGCGAAGCCAAAAACATTCAGTACTTC CASSSGGEAKNIQYF TRBV28 . TRBJ2-4 TRBD1
TGTGCCAGCAGCCCCCTTCTTCTAGCGGCAGGAGTGGCCCAGTACTTC CASSPLLLAAGVAQYF TRBV11-2 . TRBJ2-5 TRBD2
TGTGCCAGCAGCCCGACCGTCATGAACACTGAAGCTTTCTTT CASSPTVMNTEAFF TRBV5-4 . TRBJ1-1 .
TGTGCCAGCTACCAGGGGAACCAAGAGACCCAGTACTTC CASYQGNQETQYF TRBV2 . TRBJ2-5 .
TGTGCCAGCAGCTCGCGAACAGATACGCAGTATTTT CASSSRTDTQYF TRBV9 . TRBJ2-3 .
TGTGCCTGGAGTCTCGGAGGGAGTGGCTACACCTTC CAWSLGGSGYTF TRBV30 . TRBJ1-2 .
TGTGCCACCAGCAATACAGGGGGCCCTGGCTACACCTTC CATSNTGGPGYTF TRBV15 . TRBJ1-2 TRBD1
TGTGCCAGCAGTGAAACCAGGCCAGGAGGAAACACCATATATTTT CASSETRPGGNTIYF TRBV6-1 . TRBJ1-3 .
TGTGCCAGTAGTGGACGGGACAGGGACCTATTATCGTCCTACGAGCAGTACTTC CASSGRDRDLLSSYEQYF TRBV19 . TRBJ2-7 TRBD1
TGTGCCAGCAGCTTAGTAGGGACCGGGAACACTGAAGCTTTCTTT CASSLVGTGNTEAFF TRBV11-2 . TRBJ1-1 .
TGTGCCATCAGTGACCGGGGGAATGAAGCTTTCTTT CAISDRGNEAFF TRBV10-3 once TRBJ1-1 .
TGTGCCAGCAGAAGGTGGGACGCTCGGGCTGGAAACACCATATATTTT CASRRWDARAGNTIYF TRBV7-3 . TRBJ1-3 .
TGCGCCAGCAGCCAAGGAGGGACAGGGGAAATAGCGGGAGCCCACGAGCAGTACTTC CASSQGGTGEIAGAHEQYF TRBV4-1 once TRBJ2-7 .
TGTGCCACCAGTGCCATCCTAGGAGGAGATTCACCCCTCCACTTT CATSAILGGDSPLHF TRBV24-1 . TRBJ1-6 .
TGTGCCTGGAGTGTACGTCGGGATCCTGGAAACACCATATATTTT CAWSVRRDPGNTIYF TRBV30 . TRBJ1-3 .
TGTGCCATCAGTTCGATGGAGGCAGGTGGGGCCAACGTCCTGACTTTC CAISSMEAGGANVLTF TRBV10-3 . TRBJ2-6 .